This T cell receptor beta chain was documented in a study of regulatory T cells in long-lasting Graves disease. Study overall: Persistent Graves' disease denoted over 5 years of antithyroid drugs plus positive TSH receptor antibodies.

Notes on the study in general: Only peripheral blood was studied, not thyroid tissue. TRBV28, TRBJ1-2 and TRBJ2-5 were favored in persistent disease. TCR diversity was lower in persistent than newly diagnosed Graves' disease.

Stated time point: persistent/refractory GD, antithyroid drugs over 5 years with positive TRAb. With RNA extracted from PBMCs as input, the TCR library was made. Of note for this clonotype: Its antigen is unidentified.

Trimming pared 6 bases from V and 3 bases from J, leaving 15 bases between. Looked up from germline, CDR1 is SGHTS and CDR2 is YDEGEE. This CDR3 comprises 14 residues. CDR3-region Arm-PCR and iRepertoire HTBI primers produced the TCR beta libraries. TCRdb re-analysed the multiplex PCR reads in MiXCR, keeping a single row per CDR3 protein. Seen here are fewer than 600,000 distinct CDR3 sequences, less than 25% observed once, and the top ten hold around 13%. The origin of this receptor is a female donor with Graves disease. The specimen comprised peripheral blood mononuclear cells (PBMCs), sampled when the disease was refractory, from a patient treated with antithyroid drugs. V usage is TRBV5-8 and J usage is TRBJ1-2; TRBD1 is a possible D gene (5 bases). The CDR3, as DNA: TGTGCCAGCACCGGGGGACGTTTGGACTATGGCTACACCTTC. It is translated as CASTGGRLDYGYTF.